The present T cell receptor (beta chain) was sequenced within a study of blood T cell repertoires in COVID-19. Sequencing was performed with immunoSEQ multiplex PCR; in TCRdb, only in-frame clones are kept and a portion is missing. The sample has under 300,000 clones, just over 85% seen once. Germline lookup yields CDR1 ENHRY and CDR2 SYGVKD. CDR3 length: 15 amino acids. Trimming took off 4 bases at V and 2 bases at J, with 12 bases between the two ends. The material sequenced was PBMCs or T cells enriched from blood (not recorded which). This clonotype originated in a man between 18 and 35 years old who had recovered from COVID-19. This chain links TRBV10-3 with TRBJ2-1; a possible D gene is TRBD1 (5 bases). CDR3 loop: CAISVQGKTYNEQFF. The CDR3 DNA reads as TGTGCCATCAGTGTGCAGGGTAAGACCTACAATGAGCAGTTCTTC.